The TCR beta chain described here comes from a study of blood T cell repertoires in COVID-19. This clone was detected only once. The method was immunoSEQ multiplex PCR; TCRdb's version includes in-frame clones alone and lacks a portion of them. In the table there are about 300,000 clones, about 89% of which are singletons. This TCR was sampled from a woman aged 40 to 50 who had recovered from COVID-19. Source material: PBMCs or T cells enriched from blood (not recorded which).

The CDR3 DNA is TGTGCCAGCAGCGTGACAGGGGGCACGTCCTACGAGCAGTACTTC. Encoded protein: CASSVTGGTSYEQYF. The rearrangement joins TRBV5-6 to TRBJ2-7, with TRBD1 identical over 10 bases. The CDR3 is 15 amino acids. CDR1 is SGHDT and CDR2 is YYEEEE in the germline V gene. Trimming cost V 4 bases and J 1 base; bases outside gene matches: 5.